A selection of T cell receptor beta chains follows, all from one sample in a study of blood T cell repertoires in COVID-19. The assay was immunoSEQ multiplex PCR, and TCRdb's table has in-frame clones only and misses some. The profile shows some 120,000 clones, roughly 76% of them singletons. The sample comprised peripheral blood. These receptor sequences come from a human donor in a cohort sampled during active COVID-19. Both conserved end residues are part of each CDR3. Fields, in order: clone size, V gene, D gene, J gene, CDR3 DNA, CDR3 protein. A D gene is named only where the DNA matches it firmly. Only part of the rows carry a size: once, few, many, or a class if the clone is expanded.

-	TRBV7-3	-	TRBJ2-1	TGTGCCAGCAGCCCAACGGTAGGGTTAGGGGACAATGAGCAGTTCTTC	CASSPTVGLGDNEQFF
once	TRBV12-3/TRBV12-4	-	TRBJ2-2	TGTGCCAGCAGTAGGGGGTCCGGCGGGGAGCTGTTTTTT	CASSRGSGGELFF
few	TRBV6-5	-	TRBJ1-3	TGTGCCAGCAGGTCGGGGTACTCTGGAAACACCATATATTTT	CASRSGYSGNTIYF
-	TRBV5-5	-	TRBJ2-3	TGTGCCAGCAGCCCAGGCACGAGCCGCAGCACAGATACGCAGTATTTT	CASSPGTSRSTDTQYF
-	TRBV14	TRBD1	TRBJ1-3	TGTGCCAGCAGCCTCGACAGGGTTGGAAACACCATATATTTT	CASSLDRVGNTIYF
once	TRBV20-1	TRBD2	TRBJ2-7	TGCAGTGCCCTTAGCGGGAGGGCCTCTTACTTC	CSALSGRASYF
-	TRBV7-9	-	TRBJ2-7	TGTGCCAGCAGCTCCTCGACATTTCCCTACGAGCAGTACTTC	CASSSSTFPYEQYF
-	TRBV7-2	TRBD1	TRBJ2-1	TGTGCCAGCAGCTTAGGGGGACAGACTGAGCAGTTCTTC	CASSLGGQTEQFF
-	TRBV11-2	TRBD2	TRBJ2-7	TGTGCCAGCAGCCCAGGGACTAATCTCGGCTACGAGCAGTACTTC	CASSPGTNLGYEQYF
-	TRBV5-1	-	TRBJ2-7	TGCGCCAGCAGCTTGGTTTCAGGTTCCAACGAGCAGTACTTC	CASSLVSGSNEQYF
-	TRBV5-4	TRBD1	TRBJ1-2	TGTGCCAGCAGCCGGACAGGGACGGACTATGGCTACACCTTC	CASSRTGTDYGYTF
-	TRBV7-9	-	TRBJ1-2	TGTGCCGTACCGACCGGGGGGCACGGTGGCTACACCTTC	CAVPTGGHGGYTF
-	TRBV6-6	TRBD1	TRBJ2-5	TGTGCCAGCAGTTACTCCGGGACAGAAGAGACCCAGTACTTC	CASSYSGTEETQYF
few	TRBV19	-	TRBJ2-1	TGTGCCAGTAGCCGGGACACCCCCTCGGATGAGCAGTTCTTC	CASSRDTPSDEQFF
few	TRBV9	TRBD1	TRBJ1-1	TGTGCCAGCAGCGCCTCCGGGACAGCGAACACTGAAGCTTTCTTT	CASSASGTANTEAFF
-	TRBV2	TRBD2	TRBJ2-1	TGTGCCAGCAGTGAATTAAATAGCGGGAGGGGTTACAATGAGCAGTTCTTC	CASSELNSGRGYNEQFF
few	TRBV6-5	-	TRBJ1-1	TGTGCCAGCAGTTACTCGTATGAGAGTTCTGAAGCTTTCTTT	CASSYSYESSEAFF
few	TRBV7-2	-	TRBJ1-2	TGTGCCAGCAGCTCATACGCGACAGAGAACTATGGCTACACCTTC	CASSSYATENYGYTF
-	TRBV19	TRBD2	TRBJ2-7	TGTGCCAGTAGTCCCAGCGGGGGAGGCTACGAGCAGTACTTC	CASSPSGGGYEQYF
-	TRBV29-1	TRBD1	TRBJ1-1	TGCAGCGTTGAGATAACAGGGGGAACCGGCGCTTTCTTT	CSVEITGGTGAFF
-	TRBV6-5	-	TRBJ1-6	TGTGCCAGCCAGGGTAGCTCCTATAATTCACCCCTCCACTTT	CASQGSSYNSPLHF
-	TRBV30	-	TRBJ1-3	TGTGCCTGGAGCAGTAGAAACACCATATATTTT	CAWSSRNTIYF
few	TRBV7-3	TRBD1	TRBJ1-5	TGTGCCAGCAGCCCCGACAGGGATCAGCCCCAGCATTTT	CASSPDRDQPQHF
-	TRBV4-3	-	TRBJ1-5	TGCGCCAGCAGCCAAGATCCGGTCCGGGGGGGAGGCAATCAGCCCCAGCATTTT	CASSQDPVRGGGNQPQHF
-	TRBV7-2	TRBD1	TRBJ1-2	TGTGCCAGCAGCCAGAACAGGGGGGGCTATGGCTACACCTTC	CASSQNRGGYGYTF
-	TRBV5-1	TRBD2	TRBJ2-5	TGCGCCAGCAGCTTCACCGGGGGGGCTGGTGAGACCCAGTACTTC	CASSFTGGAGETQYF
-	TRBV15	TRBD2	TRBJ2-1	TGTGCCACCAGCAGAGCTAGCGGGAGGGCCAATGAGCAGTTCTTC	CATSRASGRANEQFF
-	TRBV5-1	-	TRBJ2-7	TGCGCCAGCAGCTTAGACACAGGGAATGGGGGCGAGCAGTACTTC	CASSLDTGNGGEQYF
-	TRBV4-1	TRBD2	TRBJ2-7	TGCGCCAGCAGCCAAGATCGCCTGGGACTAGCGGGAGGGTTAGGGGAGCAGTACTTC	CASSQDRLGLAGGLGEQYF
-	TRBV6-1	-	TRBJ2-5	TGTGCCAGCAGTGAAGGGTGGGACAAACGACCCTGGGAGACCCAGTACTTC	CASSEGWDKRPWETQYF
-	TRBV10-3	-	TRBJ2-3	TGTGCGCAGGGTCCCAACACAGATACGCAGTATTTT	CAQGPNTDTQYF
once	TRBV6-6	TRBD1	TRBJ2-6	TGTGCCAGCAGTTACCAGACAGGGCGGGCCAACGTCCTGACTTTC	CASSYQTGRANVLTF
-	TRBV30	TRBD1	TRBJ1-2	TGTGCCTGGATGTTCGGACAGGCCTATGGCTACACCTTC	CAWMFGQAYGYTF
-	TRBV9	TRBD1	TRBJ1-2	TGTGCCAGCAGCGCCTCGGACAGGGCCCCTATCTATGGCTACACCTTC	CASSASDRAPIYGYTF
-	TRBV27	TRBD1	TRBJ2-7	TGTGCCAGCAGAACTCCGGGACAGCACTACGAGCAGTACTTC	CASRTPGQHYEQYF
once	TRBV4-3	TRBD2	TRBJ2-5	TGCGCCAGCAGCCAAGAGGAAGGACTAGCTGGGGCGACCCAGTACTTC	CASSQEEGLAGATQYF
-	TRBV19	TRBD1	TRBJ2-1	TGTGCCAGTAGTACGGGACAGGGGGCTCACAATGAGCAGTTCTTC	CASSTGQGAHNEQFF
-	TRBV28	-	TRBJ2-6	TGTGCCAGCAGCTATCTAGGGGAGGCTGGGGCCAACGTCCTGACTTTC	CASSYLGEAGANVLTF
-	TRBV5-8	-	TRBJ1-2	TGTGCCAGCAGCTCGCCCTGGGCGGGGGGCTATGGCTACACCTTC	CASSSPWAGGYGYTF
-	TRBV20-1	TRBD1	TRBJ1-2	TGCAGTGCTAGTCCGGGGACAGGGGGGAAGAGCTATGGCTACACCTTC	CSASPGTGGKSYGYTF
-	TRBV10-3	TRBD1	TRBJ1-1	TGTGCCATCAGGGGAGGTCCAGGGGGAGCAAACATGAACACTGAAGCTTTCTTT	CAIRGGPGGANMNTEAFF
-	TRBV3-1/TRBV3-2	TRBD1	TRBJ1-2	TGTGCCAGCAGCCAGACCGGGACAGGGCACTATGGCTACACCTTC	CASSQTGTGHYGYTF
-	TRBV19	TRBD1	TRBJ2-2	TGTGCCAGTCTGGGGACAGGGAGGACCGGGGAGCTGTTTTTT	CASLGTGRTGELFF
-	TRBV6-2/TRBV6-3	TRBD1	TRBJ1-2	TGTGCCAGCAGCCAACAGGGGCGTAACTATGGCTACACCTTC	CASSQQGRNYGYTF
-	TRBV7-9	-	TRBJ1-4	TGTGCCAGCAGCTCAGGGGTCCCGAATGAAAAACTGTTTTTT	CASSSGVPNEKLFF
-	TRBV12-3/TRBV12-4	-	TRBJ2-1	TGTGCCAGCAGATCCTACGGTGAGCAGTTCTTC	CASRSYGEQFF
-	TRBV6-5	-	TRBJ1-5	TGTGCCAGCAGCGGGGAGGGGCTGAGCAATCAGCCCCAGCATTTT	CASSGEGLSNQPQHF
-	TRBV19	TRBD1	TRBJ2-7	TGTGCCAGTAGTCCTTCGGGACAGTTCCACGAGCAGTACTTC	CASSPSGQFHEQYF
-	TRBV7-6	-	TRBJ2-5	TGTGCCAGCAGCTCCGAGCTAGACCAGAGGAACCAAGAGACCCAGTACTTC	CASSSELDQRNQETQYF
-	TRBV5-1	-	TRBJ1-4	TGCGCCAGCAGCTTGGTCCCGCGGTCGGGTGAAAAACTGTTTTTT	CASSLVPRSGEKLFF
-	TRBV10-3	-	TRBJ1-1	TGTGCCATCAGTGAGGAAAGGGAGACTGAAGCTTTCTTT	CAISEERETEAFF
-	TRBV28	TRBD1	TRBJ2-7	TGTGCCAGCAGTTTAGGGGACAGGCGAAAGTACGAGCAGTACTTC	CASSLGDRRKYEQYF
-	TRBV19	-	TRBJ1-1	TGTGCCAGTAGCAAACACAGGGTATCATCGAACACTGAAGCTTTCTTT	CASSKHRVSSNTEAFF
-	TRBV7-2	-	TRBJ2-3	TGTGCCAGCAGCCGCCGGGAACACAGCACAGATACGCAGTATTTT	CASSRREHSTDTQYF
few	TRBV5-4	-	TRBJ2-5	TGTGCCAGCACCTCCGGGTATCAACAAGAGACCCAGTACTTC	CASTSGYQQETQYF
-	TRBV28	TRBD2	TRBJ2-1	TGTGCCAGCAGTGTACTAGCGGGAGGGCCCTGGGAGCAGTTCTTC	CASSVLAGGPWEQFF